This T cell receptor beta chain was documented in a study of blood T cells in healthy people across ages. The overall study: Capture by template switching was about one barcoded beta molecule per two T cells.

The V gene lost 7 bases and the J gene lost 1 base, with 8 bases spanning the gap. The CDR3 consists of 12 residues. CDR1 is SQVTM and CDR2 is ANQGSEA in the germline V gene. It was with a sample-barcoded 5' primer and a J-beta primer mix that a second PCR of roughly 7 to 12 cycles was run. All cDNA molecules were each tagged by a template-switch adaptor with 12 random nucleotides. TCRdb re-derived calls from the 5' RACE reads in MiXCR, one entry per CDR3 protein. The sample includes approximately 1,700,000 distinct CDR3 sequences, roughly two fifths of them seen just once. As to this clonotype: The antigen remains unidentified.

General study results and limits: In long-lived donors, naive CD4+ cell counts and diversity exceeded those of aged donors.

The receptor was isolated from a human donor in good health. This chain uses TRBV29-1 with TRBJ2-1, with D possibly being TRBD1 (6 bases). The sample comprised blood. The CDR3 bases are TGCAGCGCTGACAGGTCCTACAATGAGCAGTTCTTC. It encodes CSADRSYNEQFF.